These 14 T cell receptor beta chains share one sample of origin, sequenced in a study of T cells in Graves' hyperthyroidism and ophthalmopathy. From RNA transcripts, TCR beta CDR3 regions were amplified. The HTBI primer set served for first-round RT-PCR of the TCR CDR3. TCRdb reprocessed the multiplex PCR reads via MiXCR and lists one record per CDR3 protein. Here the sample spans around 450,000 distinct CDR3 sequences, roughly an eighth being singletons. Sequenced material: blood. All receptors derive from a woman between 18 and 30 years old with Graves' hyperthyroidism.

Here the CDR3 reads CASSMESSYEQYF. The DNA for the CDR3 is TGTGCCAGTAGTATGGAGAGCAGCTACGAGCAGTACTTC. The chain has TRBV19 and TRBJ2-7; unclear D gene. Germline V gives CDR1 LNHDA, CDR2 SQIVND (reference sequence). V lost 3 bases and J 3 bases, leaving 9 bases between the germline ends. The CDR3 sequence is 13 residues long. The full variable domain, rest sourced from reference TRBV19 and TRBJ2-7, is DGGITQSPKYLFRKEGQNVTLSCEQNLNHDAMYWYRQDPGQGLRLIYYSQIVNDFQKGDIAEGYSVSREKKESFPLTVTSAQKNPTAFYLCASSMESSYEQYFGPGTRLTVT.

The table lists this clonotype with many counts. The chain employs TRBV2 and TRBJ1-5; TRBD1 agrees at 8 bases. CDR3 length: 15 residues. Germline V gives CDR1 SNHLY, CDR2 FYNNEI. Unmatched junction bases numbered 9, after V lost 5 bases and J lost 6 bases. DNA of the CDR3: TGTGCCAGCAGTACCCAGGGGGCGCAGGGTCAGCCCCAGCATTTT. It encodes CASSTQGAQGQPQHF. The whole variable domain, remainder taken from reference TRBV2 and TRBJ1-5, is EPEVTQTPSHQVTQMGQEVILRCVPISNHLYFYWYRQILGQKVEFLVSFYNNEISEKSEIFDDQFSVERPDGSNFTLKIRSTKLEDSAMYFCASSTQGAQGQPQHFGDGTRLSIL.

This clonotype was picked up a small number of times. The chain combines TRBV20-1 with TRBJ2-7, with 8 bases matching TRBD2. This CDR3 has 15 amino acids. Trimming cost V 0 bases and J 4 bases; bases outside gene matches: 8. Germline CDR1 is DFQATT and CDR2 is SNEGSKA (reference sequence). CDR3 sequence (DNA): TGCAGTGCTAGAGATGGGGCGGGAGGATCGTACGAGCAGTACTTC. Its translation: CSARDGAGGSYEQYF.

In its sample, this clonotype was seen many times. The chain recombines TRBV2 with TRBJ2-5; tentatively, D is TRBD2 (6 bases). The CDR3 spans 14 residues. V gave up 7 bases and J gave up 7 bases, with 19 bases separating them. The germline CDR1 and CDR2 sequences are SNHLY and FYNNEI. CDR3 residues: CASKSRSSGGTQYF. The CDR3 nucleotides read TGTGCCAGCAAATCGAGGTCATCCGGGGGGACCCAGTACTTC.

The chain carries TRBV6-1 and TRBJ2-5; 8 bases agree with TRBD2. This CDR3 contains 15 residues. Germline V gives CDR1 MNHNS, CDR2 SASEGT. V shed 6 bases and J 5 bases; nucleotides not matched to a gene: 11. In nucleotides, the CDR3 is TGTGCCAGCAGCCGACTTAGGACTAGCCTGGAGACCCAGTACTTC. It codes for CASSRLRTSLETQYF.

This clonotype was observed at least ten times. V usage is TRBV6-1 and J usage is TRBJ2-3; TRBD2 is a possible D gene (6 bases). This CDR3 region has 15 residues. V was trimmed by 5 bases and J by 0 bases, leaving 12 bases between them. Per germline, CDR1 MNHNS and CDR2 SASEGT. CDR3 residues: CASSYGLSSTDTQYF. The CDR3 bases are TGTGCCAGCAGTTACGGACTATCTAGCACAGATACGCAGTATTTT.

This clonotype showed up just once. The germline gene is not matched at one end of the junction; a read error may be the cause. J is TRBJ1-5 and V is TRBV15; maybe TRBD1 (6 bases). This CDR3 is built from 15 residues. Germline V CDR1 and CDR2: LNHNV, YYDKDF (reference sequence). CDR3 bases: TGTGCCACCGGCAGAGATCCAGGGGGCAATCAGCCCCAGCATTTT. This encodes CATGRDPGGNQPQHF.

The V and J genes are TRBV19 and TRBJ1-1, with D possibly TRBD1 on 6 matching bases. This CDR3 comprises 13 residues. Germline CDR1 and CDR2: LNHDA and SQIVND (reference sequence). V was clipped by 6 bases and J by 7 bases, with 15 bases between them. The CDR3 here is CASSRTGRLEAFF. The CDR3 DNA is TGTGCCAGTAGCCGTACAGGGCGGCTTGAAGCTTTCTTT.

The V gene is TRBV6-5, the J gene TRBJ1-2; D is possibly TRBD1 (5 bases). V dropped 4 bases and J dropped 7 bases, with 13 bases sitting between them. This CDR3 spans 13 amino acids. Per the germline V gene, CDR1 is MNHEY and CDR2 is SVGAGI. The CDR3 sequence is CASSSRDGLGYTF. In DNA, the CDR3 is TGTGCCAGCAGTTCCCGGGACGGCCTTGGCTACACCTTC.

This clonotype was found many times. The chain links TRBV5-5 to TRBJ1-1, with D uncertain. The CDR3 has 14 residues. V lost 0 bases, J lost 5 bases, and 11 bases lay in between. CDR1 and CDR2 (germline): SGHKS, YYEKEE (reference sequence). CDR3 protein: CASSLGRAATEAFF. The CDR3, as DNA: TGTGCCAGCAGCTTGGGACGGGCCGCGACTGAAGCTTTCTTT. Based on the CDR3 plus reference TRBV5-5 and TRBJ1-1, the full variable domain is DAGVTQSPTHLIKTRGQQVTLRCSPISGHKSVSWYQQVLGQGPQFIFQYYEKEERGRGNFPDRFSARQFPNYSSELNVNALLLGDSALYLCASSLGRAATEAFFGQGTRLTVV.

This clonotype was counted a few times. This CDR3 is CASSLVRREPQFF. For the CDR3, the DNA is TGTGCCAGCAGTTTAGTTAGGAGGGAGCCCCAGTTCTTC. This sequence joins TRBV12-3 or TRBV12-4 and TRBJ2-1, with a possible D match to TRBD2 (6 bases). CDR3 length equals 13 residues. Trimming took off 1 base at V and 13 bases at J, with 14 bases between the two ends.

Many counts were recorded for this clonotype. V is TRBV30 and J is TRBJ2-7, with D perhaps matching TRBD1 (6 bases). V was pared by 0 bases and J by 6 bases, with 9 bases between. The CDR3 is 12 residues long. CDR1 GTSNPN and CDR2 SVGIG come from the germline V gene (reference sequence). In nucleotides, the CDR3 is TGTGCCTGGAGTGTACAGGGAGTCGAGCAGTACTTC. This translates into CAWSVQGVEQYF.

The chain carries TRBV24-1 and TRBJ2-7, with TRBD1 matching over 7 bases. The V gene end was trimmed by 4 bases and the J gene end by 3 bases; junction bases not matched to a gene: 5. CDR3 size: 14 residues. From germline, CDR1 is KGHDR and CDR2 SFDVKD. CDR3 sequence (DNA): TGTGCCACCAGTGACAGGACAGGATACTACGAGCAGTACTTC. Its translation is CATSDRTGYYEQYF.

This clonotype was counted ten times or more. This rearrangement joins TRBV10-3 to TRBJ2-2, with 8 bases matching TRBD2. The CDR3 runs to 15 residues. The germline gives CDR1 ENHRY, CDR2 SYGVKD. Trimming removed 11 bases from V and 6 bases from J; junction bases left unmatched: 14. The CDR3: CAALSGTRDAGELFF. The CDR3 DNA reads as TGTGCCGCCCTGTCCGGGACTAGGGATGCCGGGGAGCTGTTTTTT.